The TCR beta chain under discussion was sequenced for a study of blood T cell repertoires in COVID-19. Study summary: Material from acute and convalescent COVID-19 was sourced from the United States, Italy and Spain.

Repertoires were generated with immunoSEQ multiplex PCR, while TCRdb's copy carries only in-frame clones and drops some. The data hold 300,000 to 400,000 clones, with roughly 90% observed a single time. Patients in Seattle were enrolled during active infection, then followed longitudinally. V was pared by 6 bases and J by 5 bases, with 7 bases between. Germline V gives CDR1 MNHEY, CDR2 SVGAGI. The CDR3 totals 11 residues. This sequence was found in an older woman with COVID-19, enrolled during active disease. The sequenced material came from peripheral blood. The rearrangement links TRBV6-5 to TRBJ1-1; D is unresolved. CDR3 amino acids: CASRRSTEAFF. The CDR3 bases are TGTGCCAGCAGGCGGAGTACTGAAGCTTTCTTT.